This T cell receptor (beta chain) stems from a study of blood T cell repertoires in COVID-19. The method was immunoSEQ multiplex PCR; TCRdb's version includes in-frame clones alone and lacks a portion of them. The table shows some 97,000 clones, with around four fifths occurring only once. CDR3 size: 17 residues. V was pared by 1 base and J by 14 bases, with 24 bases between. The germline CDR1 and CDR2 sequences are LGHNA and YSLEER. This receptor was identified in a man between 70 and 80 years old with active or convalescent COVID-19. The sequenced sample was peripheral blood. J is TRBJ1-6 and V is TRBV4-3; D possibly corresponds to TRBD1 (6 bases). CDR3 sequence (DNA): TGCGCCAGCAGCCAAGGGGGGGGGCGCGAACGATTGGTATCCCTCCACTTT. It encodes CASSQGGGRERLVSLHF.